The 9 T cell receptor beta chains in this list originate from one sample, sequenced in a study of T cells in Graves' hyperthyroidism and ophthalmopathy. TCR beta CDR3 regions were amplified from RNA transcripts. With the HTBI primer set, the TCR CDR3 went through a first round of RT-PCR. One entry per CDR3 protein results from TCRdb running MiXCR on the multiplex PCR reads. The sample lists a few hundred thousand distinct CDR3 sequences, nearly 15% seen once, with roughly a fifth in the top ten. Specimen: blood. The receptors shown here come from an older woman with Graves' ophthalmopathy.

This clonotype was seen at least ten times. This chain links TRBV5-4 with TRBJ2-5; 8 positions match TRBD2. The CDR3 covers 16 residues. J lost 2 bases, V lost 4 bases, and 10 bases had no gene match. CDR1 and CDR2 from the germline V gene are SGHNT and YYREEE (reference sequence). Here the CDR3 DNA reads TGTGCCAGCAGCCGCTGGACTAGCACTGCTCAAGAGACCCAGTACTTC. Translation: CASSRWTSTAQETQYF.

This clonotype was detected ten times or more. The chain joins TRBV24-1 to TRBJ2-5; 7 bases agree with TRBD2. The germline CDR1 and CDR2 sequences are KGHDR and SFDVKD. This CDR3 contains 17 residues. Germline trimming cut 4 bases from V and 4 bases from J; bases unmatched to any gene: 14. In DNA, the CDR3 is TGTGCCACCAGTGACCCTCTCGGGGGGAGCGTCCCAGAGACCCAGTACTTC. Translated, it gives CATSDPLGGSVPETQYF.

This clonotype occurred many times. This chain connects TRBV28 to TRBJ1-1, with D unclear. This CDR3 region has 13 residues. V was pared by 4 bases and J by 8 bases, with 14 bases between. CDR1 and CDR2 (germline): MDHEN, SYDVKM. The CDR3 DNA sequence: TGTGCCAGCAGTTCCGGCGGGCTTCGAGAAGCTTTCTTT. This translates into CASSSGGLREAFF.

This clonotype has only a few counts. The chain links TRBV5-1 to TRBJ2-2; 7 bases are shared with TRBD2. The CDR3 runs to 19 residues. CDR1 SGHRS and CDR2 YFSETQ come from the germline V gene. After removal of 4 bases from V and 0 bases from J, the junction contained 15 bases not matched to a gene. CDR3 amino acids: CASSPKLARGHANTGELFF. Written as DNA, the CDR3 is TGCGCCAGCAGCCCGAAACTAGCGAGAGGTCACGCGAACACCGGGGAGCTGTTTTTT. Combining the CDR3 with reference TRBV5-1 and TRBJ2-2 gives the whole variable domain KAGVTQTPRYLIKTRGQQVTLSCSPISGHRSVSWYQQTPGQGLQFLFEYFSETQRNKGNFPGRFSGRQFSNSRSEMNVSTLELGDSALYLCASSPKLARGHANTGELFFGEGSRLTVL.

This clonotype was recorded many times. The CDR3 protein is CSATKEGRHYEQYF. DNA of the CDR3: TGCAGTGCTACCAAGGAGGGGCGTCACTACGAGCAGTACTTC. This chain uses TRBV20-1 with TRBJ2-7; TRBD2 is a possible D gene (6 bases). Germline CDR1 is DFQATT and CDR2 is SNEGSKA (reference sequence). Between the trimmed V and J ends, which lost 4 bases and 3 bases, there was a span of 16 bases. The CDR3 covers 14 residues.

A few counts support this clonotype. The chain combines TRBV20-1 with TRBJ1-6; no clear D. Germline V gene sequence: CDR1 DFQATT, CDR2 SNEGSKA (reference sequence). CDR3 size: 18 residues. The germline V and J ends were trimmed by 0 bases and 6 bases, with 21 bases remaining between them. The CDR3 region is CSARDKRMGSLTNSPLHF. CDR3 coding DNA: TGCAGTGCTAGAGATAAGAGGATGGGGAGCCTTACTAATTCACCCCTCCACTTT.

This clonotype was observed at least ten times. The CDR3 nucleotides are TGCGCCAGCGGGCCTCGTCCCAACACCGGGGAGCTGTTTTTT. It encodes CASGPRPNTGELFF. The rearrangement uses TRBV5-1 and TRBJ2-2; D remains ambiguous. Germline loops: CDR1 SGHRS, CDR2 YFSETQ. Trimming shortened V by 7 bases and J by 2 bases, and 12 bases separated the two germline ends. CDR3 length equals 14 residues.

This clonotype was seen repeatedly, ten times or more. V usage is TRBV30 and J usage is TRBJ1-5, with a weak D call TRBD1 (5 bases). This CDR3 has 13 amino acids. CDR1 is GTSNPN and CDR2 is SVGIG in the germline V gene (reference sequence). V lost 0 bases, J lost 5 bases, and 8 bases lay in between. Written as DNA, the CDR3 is TGTGCCTGGAGTGTAGGGGTAGATCAGCCCCAGCATTTT. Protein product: CAWSVGVDQPQHF.

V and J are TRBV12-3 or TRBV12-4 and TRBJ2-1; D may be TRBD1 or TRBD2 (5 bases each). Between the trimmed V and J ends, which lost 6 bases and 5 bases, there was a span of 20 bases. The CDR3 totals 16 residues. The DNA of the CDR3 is TGTGCCAGCAGCACAATATCCGGGACCGCTGACAATGAGCAGTTCTTC. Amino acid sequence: CASSTISGTADNEQFF.